The 17 T cell receptor beta chains presented below share a single source sample, sequenced in a study of T cells in Graves' hyperthyroidism and ophthalmopathy. Researchers took RNA transcripts and amplified the TCR beta CDR3 regions from them. Carried out on the TCR CDR3, a first-round RT-PCR used the HTBI primer set. MiXCR, applied by TCRdb to the multiplex PCR reads, yields one record per CDR3 protein. Among roughly 500,000 distinct CDR3 sequences, 20% to 25% were seen once, and the ten largest hold about 49%. Sequenced input: blood. These receptors all stem from a woman aged 70 to 79 with Graves' ophthalmopathy.

This clonotype appeared a few times. This chain links TRBV5-1 with TRBJ2-3; D remains ambiguous. The V and J ends lost 0 bases and 2 bases respectively, with 7 bases between them. Germline lookup yields CDR1 SGHRS and CDR2 YFSETQ. This CDR3 comprises 14 residues. The CDR3 protein is CASSLDRLTDTQYF. The CDR3 DNA sequence: TGCGCCAGCAGCTTGGACCGGCTCACAGATACGCAGTATTTT.

Points on this clonotype: It may be a read error: a sequence one base away is much more abundant. This chain joins TRBV29-1 and TRBJ1-1; D remains unclear. The V gene lost 4 bases and the J gene lost 4 bases, with 13 bases spanning the gap. CDR3 length: 13 residues. Germline V gives CDR1 SQVTM, CDR2 ANQGSEA. This chain's CDR3 is CSVADDRSTEAFF. Here the CDR3 DNA reads TGCAGCGTTGCCGACGACCGCAGCACTGAAGCTTTCTTT.

A few counts support this clonotype. The genes are TRBV6-2 or TRBV6-3 and TRBJ2-1; 10 bases line up with TRBD2. Trimming cost V 0 bases and J 6 bases; bases outside gene matches: 2. This CDR3 region has 15 residues. CDR1 is MNHEY, CDR2 SVGEGT, per germline. The chain's CDR3 is CASSYSLAGANEQFF. The CDR3 DNA is TGTGCCAGCAGTTACTCGCTAGCGGGAGCCAATGAGCAGTTCTTC.

This clonotype came up many times. V gene TRBV7-9 combines with J gene TRBJ2-1; the match to TRBD2 covers 8 bases. V lost 4 bases, J lost 10 bases, and 6 bases stayed unmatched. The germline V gene encodes CDR1 SEHNR and CDR2 FQNEAQ (reference sequence). The CDR3 is 13 residues long. CDR3: CASSSTSVWEQFF. The CDR3 DNA reads as TGTGCCAGCAGCTCGACTAGCGTATGGGAGCAGTTCTTC.

This clonotype appeared many times. The chain carries TRBV28 and TRBJ2-3, with 12 bases lining up with TRBD2. The V segment lost 6 bases and the J segment 4 bases; nucleotides outside the gene matches: 2. The germline gives CDR1 MDHEN, CDR2 SYDVKM. The CDR3 is 14 amino acids. CDR3 sequence reads: CASRSSGRADTQYF. The CDR3 bases are TGTGCCAGCAGATCTAGCGGGAGGGCAGATACGCAGTATTTT.

This sequence joins TRBV19 and TRBJ1-2; tentatively, D is TRBD1 (5 bases). This CDR3 has 13 amino acids. Germline-derived CDR1 and CDR2 are LNHDA and SQIVND (reference sequence). V was pared by 6 bases and J by 6 bases, with 14 bases between. In nucleotides, the CDR3 is TGTGCCAGTAGCCCGGGCCTGGGGGATGGCTACACCTTC. This encodes CASSPGLGDGYTF.

This clonotype came up many times. CDR3 loop: CSVVGEGSYTF. The CDR3 DNA follows: TGCAGCGTTGTAGGTGAAGGATCTTACACCTTC. The chain uses TRBV29-1 and TRBJ1-2; D not certain. Looked up from germline, CDR1 is SQVTM and CDR2 is ANQGSEA. The V end lost 4 bases, the J end lost 11 bases, and 14 bases lay between the germline ends. The CDR3 totals 11 residues.

About this clonotype: A read error is possible here, since a much larger clone lies one base away. The chain joins TRBV5-1 to TRBJ2-7; D is undetermined. Germline CDR1 SGHRS, CDR2 YFSETQ. The CDR3 is 13 amino acids. The DNA for the CDR3 is TGCGGCAGCAGCGTGGACGGATCCTACGAGCAGTACTTC. It specifies CGSSVDGSYEQYF. Full variable domain (outside the CDR3, taken from reference TRBV5-1 and TRBJ2-7): KAGVTQTPRYLIKTRGQQVTLSCSPISGHRSVSWYQQTPGQGLQFLFEYFSETQRNKGNFPGRFSGRQFSNSRSEMNVSTLELGDSALYLCGSSVDGSYEQYFGPGTRLTVT.

This clonotype was observed at least ten times. This CDR3 is CACWRAGGNEQFF. The CDR3 bases are TGTGCCTGCTGGAGGGCCGGGGGCAATGAGCAGTTCTTC. The chain is built from TRBV30 and TRBJ2-1; D possibly corresponds to TRBD2 (6 bases). The CDR3 totals 13 residues. Germline V gives CDR1 GTSNPN, CDR2 SVGIG (reference sequence). V lost 6 bases and J 6 bases, leaving 15 bases between the germline ends. The variable domain in full, with the rest retrieved from reference TRBV30 and TRBJ2-1, is SQTIHQWPATLVQPVGSPLSLECTVEGTSNPNLYWYRQAAGRGLQLLFYSVGIGQISSEVPQNLSASRPQDRQFILSSKKLLLSDSGFYLCACWRAGGNEQFFGPGTRLTVL.

This clonotype appeared a few times. The chain links TRBV20-1 to TRBJ1-5; a possible D gene is TRBD1 (6 bases). CDR1 is DFQATT, CDR2 SNEGSKA, per germline (reference sequence). CDR3 size: 14 residues. Trimming removed 2 bases from V and 2 bases from J, with 10 bases in between. CDR3 in amino acids: CSARTGSGNQPQHF. The CDR3 nucleotides are TGCAGTGCTAGAACAGGGAGCGGCAATCAGCCCCAGCATTTT.

The DNA for the CDR3 is TGTGCCAGCAGTTCCGACGGAGGCGAAGAGACCCAGTACTTC. Its protein product is CASSSDGGEETQYF. The chain carries TRBV7-9 and TRBJ2-5; a possible D gene is TRBD2 (5 bases). Germline CDR1 reads SEHNR; CDR2 reads FQNEAQ (reference sequence). This CDR3 comprises 14 residues. V was shortened by 6 bases and J by 3 bases, with 14 bases between the two germline ends.

This clonotype was recorded at least ten times. This chain links TRBV12-3 or TRBV12-4 with TRBJ2-1; D could derive from TRBD1 or TRBD2 (5 bases each). With 4 bases removed from V and 4 bases from J, the gap between germline ends came to 11 bases. The CDR3 runs 14 residues. CDR3 in DNA: TGTGCCAGCAGTTGGGGGAGAGAATACAATGAGCAGTTCTTC. This translates into CASSWGREYNEQFF.

The rearrangement uses TRBV30 and TRBJ1-1; D unresolved. CDR3 size: 16 residues. Germline CDR1 reads GTSNPN; CDR2 reads SVGIG (reference sequence). Trimming took 2 bases from V and 5 from J, leaving 21 bases between them. The DNA of the CDR3 is TGTGCCTGGAGTTCTAGCGCTCTGGGTTTTAGGACTGAAGCTTTCTTT. Translated: CAWSSSALGFRTEAFF.

V is TRBV18 and J is TRBJ2-5; D remains ambiguous. Trimming shortened V by 2 bases and J by 1 base, and 8 bases separated the two germline ends. The length of the CDR3 is 14 residues. The germline gives CDR1 KGHSH, CDR2 LQKENI. For the CDR3, the DNA is TGTGCCAGCTCACCAGGGTTCGGCCAAGAGACCCAGTACTTC. It codes for CASSPGFGQETQYF.

There are a few counts of this clonotype. V usage is TRBV5-1 and J usage is TRBJ2-6; 14 bases agree with TRBD2. This CDR3 has 16 residues. CDR1 is SGHRS, CDR2 YFSETQ, per germline. After removal of 8 bases from V and 3 bases from J, the junction contained 4 bases not matched to a gene. The CDR3 region has the DNA TGCGCCAGTGGGACTAGCGGGAGTCGTGGGGCCAACGTCCTGACTTTC. Amino acids: CASGTSGSRGANVLTF.

This chain joins TRBV20-1 and TRBJ1-2; no firm D call. Trimming stripped 2 bases from V and 3 bases from J, with 19 bases between. Per germline, CDR1 DFQATT and CDR2 SNEGSKA (reference sequence). The CDR3 has 16 residues. CDR3 sequence: CSARSFLGWVDYGYTF. The CDR3 DNA follows: TGCAGTGCTAGATCGTTCCTGGGGTGGGTGGACTATGGCTACACCTTC.

Details on this clonotype: A much larger clone lies a single base off, so this may be a read error. This chain joins TRBV28 and TRBJ1-5, with a tentative D call TRBD1 (6 bases). The CDR3 contains 15 residues. Trimming removed 7 bases at V and 2 bases at J, with 15 bases between. Germline values: CDR1 MDHEN, CDR2 SYDVKM. CDR3: CASKSQGGRNQPQHF. CDR3 coding DNA: TGTGCCAGCAAATCACAGGGAGGGCGCAATCAGCCCCAGCATTTT. The complete variable domain, with remaining parts taken from reference TRBV28 and TRBJ1-5, reads DVKVTQSSRYLVKRTGEKVFLECVQDMDHENMFWYRQDPGLGLRLIYFSYDVKMKEKGDIPEGYSVSREKKERFSLILESASTNQTSMYLCASKSQGGRNQPQHFGDGTRLSIL.